Shown below are 30 T cell receptor beta chains from a single sample sequenced in a study of shared clonotypes between healthy human individuals. Measured with immunoSEQ multiplex PCR; TCRdb has only the in-frame clones, and not every one. The data contain about 2 million clones, 85% to 95% of them singletons. Selected positively for CCR7 and CD45RO-negative, naive CD8 cells excluded terminally differentiated effector memory CD45RA+ cells. Sequencing was performed on naive CD8+ T cells sorted from blood. The receptors originated from a man aged 18 to 30 in good health.

Remarks on this clone: Within the sample, other DNA sequences also encode this same CDR3. This chain uses TRBV2 with TRBJ2-1; possible D gene TRBD2, 6 bases. This CDR3 is 15 amino acids long. Between the trimmed V and J ends, which lost 1 base and 2 bases, there was a span of 9 bases. Germline CDR1 SNHLY, CDR2 FYNNEI. CDR3 sequence reads: CASSEGLATYNEQFF. The CDR3 nucleotides are TGTGCCAGCAGTGAAGGGCTAGCGACCTACAATGAGCAGTTCTTC. Combining the CDR3 with reference TRBV2 and TRBJ2-1 gives the whole variable domain EPEVTQTPSHQVTQMGQEVILRCVPISNHLYFYWYRQILGQKVEFLVSFYNNEISEKSEIFDDQFSVERPDGSNFTLKIRSTKLEDSAMYFCASSEGLATYNEQFFGPGTRLTVL.

Only one count was recorded for this clone. The gene calls are TRBV11-3 and TRBJ2-2; a possible D gene is TRBD2 (6 bases). There are 15 residues in the CDR3. Germline V gene lookup returns CDR1 SGHNT and CDR2 YENEEA. Trimming cost V 5 bases and J 2 bases, with 12 bases left between them. The CDR3 region is CASSPRDSNTGELFF. For the CDR3, the DNA is TGTGCCAGCAGCCCCCGGGACTCTAACACCGGGGAGCTGTTTTTT.

The chain uses TRBV10-3 and TRBJ2-3, with a weak D call TRBD1 (5 bases). V was trimmed by 7 bases and J by 5 bases, leaving 13 bases between them. CDR1 ENHRY and CDR2 SYGVKD come from the germline V gene. This CDR3 has 13 amino acids. CDR3 bases: TGTGCCATCACCAGGGTCGCTGAAGATACGCAGTATTTT. Its protein is CAITRVAEDTQYF.

V usage is TRBV5-1 and J usage is TRBJ2-3; D gene unclear. Trimming left V 2 bases short and J 0 bases short, with 7 bases between. Germline V gene lookup returns CDR1 SGHRS and CDR2 YFSETQ. CDR3 size: 14 residues. CDR3 sequence: CASSFQYSTDTQYF. For the CDR3, the DNA is TGCGCCAGCAGCTTTCAGTATAGCACAGATACGCAGTATTTT.

The chain carries TRBV27 and TRBJ2-7; the D is unclear. Trimming removed 5 bases at V and 3 bases at J, with 17 bases between. The CDR3 has 15 residues. CDR1 is MNHEY, CDR2 SMNVEV, per germline (reference sequence). The CDR3 region is CASSPNSVPYYEQYF. CDR3 nucleotide sequence: TGTGCCAGCAGTCCTAATTCGGTCCCTTACTACGAGCAGTACTTC.

Concerning this clone: Other DNA sequences in this specimen translate into the identical CDR3. The rearrangement joins TRBV5-6 to TRBJ1-2, with D possibly TRBD1 on 6 matching bases. V was clipped by 1 base and J by 5 bases, with 6 bases between them. The CDR3 runs to 12 residues. From germline, CDR1 is SGHDT and CDR2 YYEEEE. The DNA of the CDR3 is TGTGCCAGCAGCTTGCAGGGGTATGGCTACACCTTC. Its translation is CASSLQGYGYTF. The full variable domain, its missing parts supplied by reference TRBV5-6 and TRBJ1-2, is DAGVTQSPTHLIKTRGQQVTLRCSPKSGHDTVSWYQQALGQGPQFIFQYYEEEERQRGNFPDRFSGHQFPNYSSELNVNALLLGDSALYLCASSLQGYGYTFGSGTRLTVV.

This chain uses TRBV5-6 with TRBJ2-1; 14 bases agree with TRBD2. Germline lookup yields CDR1 SGHDT and CDR2 YYEEEE. Trimming cost V 4 bases and J 8 bases; bases outside gene matches: 5. The CDR3 spans 15 residues. The CDR3 DNA reads TGTGCCAGCAGCCCGGGACTAGCGGGAGCGGATGAGCAGTTCTTC. This encodes CASSPGLAGADEQFF.

The V gene is TRBV4-1, the J gene TRBJ2-7; TRBD2 agrees at 9 bases. V gave up 6 bases and J gave up 2 bases; unmatched junction bases: 8. The CDR3 extends over 15 amino acids. The germline CDR1 and CDR2 sequences are MGHRA and YSYEKL. CDR3 in amino acids: CASRLREGVPYEQYF. Written as DNA, the CDR3 is TGCGCCAGCAGGCTGCGGGAGGGAGTCCCCTACGAGCAGTACTTC.

The V and J genes are TRBV6-6 and TRBJ2-1, with D uncertain. CDR1 is MNHNY and CDR2 is SVGAGI in the germline V gene (reference sequence). The CDR3 totals 14 residues. Between the trimmed V and J ends, which lost 0 bases and 6 bases, there was a span of 9 bases. CDR3 protein: CASSYSSLGNEQFF. In DNA form, the CDR3 reads TGTGCCAGCAGTTACTCGAGTTTAGGCAATGAGCAGTTCTTC.

CDR3 sequence (DNA): TGTGCCAGCAGGCCCGGGACTAGCTACGAGCAGTACTTC. Encoded protein: CASRPGTSYEQYF. This chain links TRBV5-5 with TRBJ2-7, with 8 bases aligning to TRBD2. J gave up 3 bases and V 5 bases, and 4 bases lay outside the gene matches. Germline loops: CDR1 SGHKS, CDR2 YYEKEE (reference sequence). The CDR3 runs 13 residues. The full variable domain, its missing parts supplied by reference TRBV5-5 and TRBJ2-7, is DAGVTQSPTHLIKTRGQQVTLRCSPISGHKSVSWYQQVLGQGPQFIFQYYEKEERGRGNFPDRFSARQFPNYSSELNVNALLLGDSALYLCASRPGTSYEQYFGPGTRLTVT.

This clone was counted a single time. This sequence joins TRBV6-5 and TRBJ2-5; possible D gene TRBD1, 6 bases. The germline CDR1 and CDR2 sequences are MNHEY and SVGAGI. This CDR3 contains 15 residues. The V and J ends lost 0 bases and 1 base respectively, with 9 bases between them. Written as DNA, the CDR3 is TGTGCCAGCAGTTACTCCACAGGGAGCCAAGAGACCCAGTACTTC. Amino acid sequence: CASSYSTGSQETQYF.

The chain combines TRBV29-1 with TRBJ2-2; D gene uncertain. The CDR3 is 14 residues long. Germline V lookup: CDR1 SQVTM, CDR2 ANQGSEA. The V end lost 7 bases, the J end lost 2 bases, and 14 bases lay between the germline ends. The CDR3 protein is CSALGTVNTGELFF. In DNA form, the CDR3 reads TGCAGCGCCCTGGGTACAGTTAACACCGGGGAGCTGTTTTTT.

The chain links TRBV5-1 to TRBJ1-2, with 9 bases identical to TRBD1. The CDR3 has 18 residues. V trimming: 6 bases; J trimming: 6 bases; junction bases outside the gene matches: 21. The germline gives CDR1 SGHRS, CDR2 YFSETQ. For the CDR3, the DNA is TGCGCCAGCACCGAGTTTTGGACAGGGGAAACTTTCATTGATGGCTACACCTTC. Translating gives CASTEFWTGETFIDGYTF.

The V and J genes are TRBV9 and TRBJ2-5; possibly TRBD2 for D (6 bases). The ends were cut back, 0 bases at V and 5 bases at J, with 17 bases in the middle. This CDR3 region has 16 residues. Germline values: CDR1 SGDLS, CDR2 YYNGEE. DNA for the CDR3: TGTGCCAGCAGCGTAGCTCGGGAGATAGGCCACGAGACCCAGTACTTC. Protein: CASSVAREIGHETQYF. Complete variable domain (other parts from reference TRBV9 and TRBJ2-5): DSGVTQTPKHLITATGQRVTLRCSPRSGDLSVYWYQQSLDQGLQFLIQYYNGEERAKGNILERFSAQQFPDLHSELNLSSLELGDSALYFCASSVAREIGHETQYFGPGTRLLVL.

The rearrangement links TRBV19 to TRBJ1-5; D not resolved. The CDR3 is made up of 13 amino acids. Germline V CDR1 and CDR2: LNHDA, SQIVND (reference sequence). The V end lost 5 bases, the J end lost 4 bases, and 9 bases lay between the germline ends. CDR3 sequence: CASSWTENQPQHF. The CDR3 coding sequence is TGTGCCAGTAGTTGGACGGAAAATCAGCCCCAGCATTTT.

In this sample, this clone turned up a few times. The V call is TRBV6-1, the J call TRBJ1-1, with D possibly being TRBD1 (6 bases). Trimming removed 4 bases from V and 4 bases from J, with 10 bases in between. There are 13 residues in the CDR3. CDR1 MNHNS and CDR2 SASEGT come from the germline V gene. The CDR3 region has the DNA TGTGCCAGCAGTGGGGAAGGGGGCACTGAAGCTTTCTTT. It yields the protein CASSGEGGTEAFF.

This clone has more than one count but fewer than ten. The V and J genes are TRBV5-4 and TRBJ1-1; D is uncertain. Per the germline V gene, CDR1 is SGHNT and CDR2 is YYREEE (reference sequence). Trimming pared 4 bases from V and 0 bases from J, leaving 13 bases between. The CDR3 runs to 15 residues. CDR3 sequence: CASSQTPALNTEAFF. CDR3 sequence (DNA): TGTGCCAGCAGCCAGACACCGGCCTTGAACACTGAAGCTTTCTTT.

This chain links TRBV5-1 with TRBJ2-1; 10 bases are shared with TRBD2. The CDR3 has 16 amino acids. V lost 4 bases and J lost 6; bases outside the gene matches: 10. Germline values: CDR1 SGHRS, CDR2 YFSETQ. The CDR3 bases are TGCGCCAGCAGCACTGGCTGGGCTAGCGGGGGCAATGAGCAGTTCTTC. Its translation: CASSTGWASGGNEQFF.

As regards this clone: Germline and junction disagree at one end, which may indicate a read error. Other DNA sequences in the sample encode the same CDR3. The V call is TRBV2, the J call TRBJ2-7; 8 positions match TRBD1. The CDR3 length is 15 residues. CDR1 is SNHLY, CDR2 FYNNEI, per germline. CDR3 in DNA: TGTGCCAGCAGCGAAGGACAGGGCAGCTCCTACGAGCAGTACTTC. This sequence encodes CASSEGQGSSYEQYF.

V is TRBV15 and J is TRBJ2-1; D not resolved. This CDR3 contains 17 residues. Germline-derived CDR1 and CDR2 are LNHNV and YYDKDF (reference sequence). V lost 1 base to trimming and J lost 5 bases, with 18 bases between them. The DNA for the CDR3 is TGTGCCACCAGCAGAGGGCCGGCCACATTTCCAAACAATGAGCAGTTCTTC. Residues: CATSRGPATFPNNEQFF.

The chain recombines TRBV7-9 with TRBJ1-1, with TRBD1 identical over 7 bases. The CDR3 totals 14 residues. The V gene end was trimmed by 5 bases and the J gene end by 5 bases; junction bases not matched to a gene: 8. Germline V lookup: CDR1 SEHNR, CDR2 FQNEAQ (reference sequence). CDR3 coding DNA: TGTGCCAGCAGCGTTGACAGGGCCTCAACTGAAGCTTTCTTT. As protein: CASSVDRASTEAFF.

J is TRBJ2-1 and V is TRBV11-2, with TRBD2 as a possible D gene (6 bases). CDR3 length: 16 residues. Germline V gene lookup returns CDR1 SGHAT and CDR2 FQNNGV. V was clipped by 2 bases and J by 1 base, with 12 bases between them. The CDR3 spells CASSLNPGESYNEQFF. The CDR3, as DNA: TGTGCCAGCAGCTTAAATCCGGGGGAGTCCTACAATGAGCAGTTCTTC. Variable domain in full (rest from reference TRBV11-2 and TRBJ2-1): EAGVAQSPRYKIIEKRQSVAFWCNPISGHATLYWYQQILGQGPKLLIQFQNNGVVDDSQLPKDRFSAERLKGVDSTLKIQPAKLEDSAVYLCASSLNPGESYNEQFFGPGTRLTVL.

This clone was detected once. The chain has TRBV28 and TRBJ1-1; D call uncertain. Germline V CDR1 and CDR2: MDHEN, SYDVKM. The V end lost 11 bases, the J end lost 4 bases, and 17 bases lay between the germline ends. The CDR3 contains 13 residues. The CDR3 DNA reads as TGTGCCGTCCGAGTTGGACGGGGCACTGAAGCTTTCTTT. The encoded protein is CAVRVGRGTEAFF.

This chain connects TRBV6-1 to TRBJ1-6; 7 nucleotides line up with TRBD1. Germline CDR1 MNHNS, CDR2 SASEGT. Trimming at V came to 4 bases and at J to 0 bases, leaving 12 bases not matched to a gene. CDR3 size: 19 residues. CDR3 loop: CASSASKGGNYSYNSPLHF. In DNA, the CDR3 is TGTGCCAGCAGTGCCTCCAAAGGGGGCAACTACTCCTATAATTCACCCCTCCACTTT.

Only one count was recorded for this clone. CDR3 in amino acids: CASSLTGTLGDTQYF. The CDR3 coding sequence is TGTGCCAGCAGCCTAACCGGGACTTTGGGAGATACGCAGTATTTT. The rearrangement joins TRBV13 to TRBJ2-3; D possibly corresponds to TRBD2 (6 bases). CDR3 length: 15 residues. V gave up 5 bases and J gave up 5 bases, with 17 bases separating them. CDR1 and CDR2 (germline): PRHDT, FYEKMQ (reference sequence).

As to this clone: This same CDR3 is encoded by further DNA sequences in the sample. The chain has TRBV27 and TRBJ1-2; 7 bases are shared with TRBD1. This CDR3 contains 13 residues. CDR1 and CDR2 (germline): MNHEY, SMNVEV (reference sequence). The V and J ends lost 3 bases and 7 bases, in that order; junction bases with no gene match: 5. The CDR3 sequence is CASSLLQGGGYTF. CDR3 in DNA: TGTGCCAGCAGTTTGTTGCAGGGGGGTGGCTACACCTTC.

The rearrangement uses TRBV5-1 and TRBJ2-5, with 8 nucleotides matching TRBD2. Germline CDR1 SGHRS, CDR2 YFSETQ. The CDR3 covers 16 residues. Trimming cost V 4 bases and J 0 bases; bases outside gene matches: 8. The CDR3 region has the DNA TGCGCCAGCAGCCGGGGGAGCGGGGGCGACCAAGAGACCCAGTACTTC. It specifies CASSRGSGGDQETQYF.

The chain recombines TRBV7-9 with TRBJ1-2; D is uncertain. Trimming shortened V by 1 base and J by 1 base, and 13 bases separated the two germline ends. CDR1 SEHNR and CDR2 FQNEAQ come from the germline V gene (reference sequence). The CDR3 length is 16 residues. As DNA, the CDR3 is TGTGCCAGCAGCTTAGAAGCCGCCGAGGTTAACTATGGCTACACCTTC. It translates to CASSLEAAEVNYGYTF. Based on the CDR3 plus reference TRBV7-9 and TRBJ1-2, the full variable domain is DTGVSQNPRHKITKRGQNVTFRCDPISEHNRLYWYRQTLGQGPEFLTYFQNEAQLEKSRLLSDRFSAERPKGSFSTLEIQRTEQGDSAMYLCASSLEAAEVNYGYTFGSGTRLTVV.

V gene TRBV13 combines with J gene TRBJ2-1; the match to TRBD2 covers 10 bases. V shed 5 bases, J shed 8 bases, and the junction held 12 bases outside the gene matches. Germline lookup yields CDR1 PRHDT and CDR2 FYEKMQ (reference sequence). CDR3 length: 16 residues. The CDR3 spells CASSQRASGSGDEQFF. The CDR3, as DNA: TGTGCCAGCAGCCAAAGGGCTAGCGGGAGCGGGGATGAGCAGTTCTTC. Looking up the rest from reference TRBV13 and TRBJ2-1 gives the full variable domain: AAGVIQSPRHLIKEKRETATLKCYPIPRHDTVYWYQQGPGQDPQFLISFYEKMQSDKGSIPDRFSAQQFSDYHSELNMSSLELGDSALYFCASSQRASGSGDEQFFGPGTRLTVL.

Points on this clone: The same CDR3 also results from other DNA sequences found in this sample. CDR3 in DNA: TGTGCCAGCAGCCCCGGGACAGGTAACACTGAAGCTTTCTTT. This gives the protein CASSPGTGNTEAFF. The chain recombines TRBV9 with TRBJ1-1; 8 bases map to TRBD1. This CDR3 has 14 residues. CDR1 is SGDLS, CDR2 YYNGEE, per germline. The junction had 4 bases not matched to a gene; V was cut back by 4 bases and J by 2 bases.